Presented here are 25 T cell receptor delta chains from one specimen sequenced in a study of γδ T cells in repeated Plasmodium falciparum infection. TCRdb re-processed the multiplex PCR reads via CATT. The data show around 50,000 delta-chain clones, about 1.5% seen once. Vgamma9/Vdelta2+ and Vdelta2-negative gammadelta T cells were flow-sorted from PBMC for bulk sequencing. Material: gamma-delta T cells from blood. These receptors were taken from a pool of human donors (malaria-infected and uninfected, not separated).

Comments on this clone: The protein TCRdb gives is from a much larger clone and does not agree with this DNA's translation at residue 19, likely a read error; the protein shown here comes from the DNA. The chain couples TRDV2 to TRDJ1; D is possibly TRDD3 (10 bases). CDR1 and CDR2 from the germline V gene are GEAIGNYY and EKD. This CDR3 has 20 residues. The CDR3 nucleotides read TGTGCCTGTTCGCCAAACCTTCCTACAAGGATTGGGGGATACACCGATAAACTCACCTTT. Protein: CACSPNLPTRIGGYTDKLTF.

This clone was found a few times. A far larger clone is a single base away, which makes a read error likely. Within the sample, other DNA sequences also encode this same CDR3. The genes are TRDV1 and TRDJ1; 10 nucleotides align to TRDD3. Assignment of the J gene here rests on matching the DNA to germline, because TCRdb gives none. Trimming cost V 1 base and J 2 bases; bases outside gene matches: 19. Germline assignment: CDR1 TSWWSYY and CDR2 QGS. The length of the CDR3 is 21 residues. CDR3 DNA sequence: TGTGCTCTTGGGGAACGGCCCTTTTTCCCACTTTTACTGGGGGATACCGATAAACTCATCTTT. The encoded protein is CALGERPFFPLLLGDTDKLIF.

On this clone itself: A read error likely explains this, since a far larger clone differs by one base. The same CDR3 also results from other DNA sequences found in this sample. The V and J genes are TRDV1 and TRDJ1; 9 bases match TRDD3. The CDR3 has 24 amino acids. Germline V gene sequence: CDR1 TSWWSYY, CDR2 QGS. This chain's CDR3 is CALGEVLKKVHWGTRLFNIDKLIF. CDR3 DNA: TGTGCTCTTGGGGAAGTCCTCAAGAAAGTACACTGGGGGACACGATTGTTTAACATCGATAAGCTCATCTTT.

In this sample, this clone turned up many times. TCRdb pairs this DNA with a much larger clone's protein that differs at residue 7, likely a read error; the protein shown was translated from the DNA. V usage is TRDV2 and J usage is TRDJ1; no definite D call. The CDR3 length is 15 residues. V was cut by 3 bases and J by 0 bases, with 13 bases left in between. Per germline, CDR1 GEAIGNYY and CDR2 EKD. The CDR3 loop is CACDLLRDHTDKLIF. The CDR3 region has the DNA TGTGCCTGTGACTTACTGAGGGACCACACCGATAAACTCATCTTT.

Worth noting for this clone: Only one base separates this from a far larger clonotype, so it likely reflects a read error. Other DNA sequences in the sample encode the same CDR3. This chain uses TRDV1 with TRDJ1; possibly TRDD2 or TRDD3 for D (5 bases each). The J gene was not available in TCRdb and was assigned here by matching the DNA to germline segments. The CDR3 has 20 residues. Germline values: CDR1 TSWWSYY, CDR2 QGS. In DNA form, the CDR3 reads TGTGCCCTTGGGGAACTACCCTTTCCTTTATTTCATAAATACACCGATAAACTCATCTTT. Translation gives CALGELPFPLFHKYTDKLIF.

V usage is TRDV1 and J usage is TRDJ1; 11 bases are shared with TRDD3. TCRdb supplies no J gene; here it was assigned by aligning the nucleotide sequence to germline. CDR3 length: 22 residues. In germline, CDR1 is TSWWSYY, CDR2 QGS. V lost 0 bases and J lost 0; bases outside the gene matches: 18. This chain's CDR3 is CALGELRPTWGIRQPYTDKLIF. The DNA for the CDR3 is TGTGCTCTTGGGGAACTCCGTCCTACATGGGGGATACGCCAACCGTACACCGATAAACTCATCTTT.

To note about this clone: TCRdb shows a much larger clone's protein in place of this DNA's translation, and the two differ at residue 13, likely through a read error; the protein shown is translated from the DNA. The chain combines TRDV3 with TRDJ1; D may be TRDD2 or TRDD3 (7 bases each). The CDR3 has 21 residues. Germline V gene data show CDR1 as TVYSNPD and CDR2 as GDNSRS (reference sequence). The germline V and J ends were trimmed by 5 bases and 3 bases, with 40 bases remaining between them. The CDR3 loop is CAQLSIRSYLLGNSKADKLIF. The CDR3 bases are TGTGCCCAATTATCTATTCGTTCCTACCTACTGGGGAATAGTAAAGCCGATAAACTCATCTTT.

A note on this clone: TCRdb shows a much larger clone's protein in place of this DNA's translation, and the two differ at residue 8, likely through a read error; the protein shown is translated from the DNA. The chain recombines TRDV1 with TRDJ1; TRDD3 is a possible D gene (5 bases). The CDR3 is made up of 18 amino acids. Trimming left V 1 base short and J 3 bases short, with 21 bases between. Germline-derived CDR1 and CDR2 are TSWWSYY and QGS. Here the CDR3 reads CALGERTAWGPIADKLIF. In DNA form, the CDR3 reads TGTGCTCTTGGGGAACGCACCGCTTGGGGACCTATCGCCGATAAACTCATCTTT.

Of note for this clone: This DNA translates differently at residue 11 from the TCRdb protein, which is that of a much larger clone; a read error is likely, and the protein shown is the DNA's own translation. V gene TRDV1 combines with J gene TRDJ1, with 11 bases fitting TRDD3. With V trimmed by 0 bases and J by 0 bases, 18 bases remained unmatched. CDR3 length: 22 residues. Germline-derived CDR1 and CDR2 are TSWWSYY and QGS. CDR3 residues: CALGELGSSRIGGYVDTDKLIF. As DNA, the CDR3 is TGTGCTCTTGGGGAACTGGGATCAAGTCGTATTGGGGGATACGTCGACACCGATAAACTCATCTTT.

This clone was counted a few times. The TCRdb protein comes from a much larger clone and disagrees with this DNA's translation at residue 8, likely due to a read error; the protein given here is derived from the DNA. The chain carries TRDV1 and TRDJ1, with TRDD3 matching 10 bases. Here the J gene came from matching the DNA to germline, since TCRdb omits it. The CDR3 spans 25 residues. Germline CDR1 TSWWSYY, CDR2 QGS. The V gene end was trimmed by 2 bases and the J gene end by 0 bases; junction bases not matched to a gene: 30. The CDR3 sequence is CALGEGLRRAKTGGSFPPYTDKLIF. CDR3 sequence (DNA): TGTGCTCTTGGGGAAGGACTGCGTCGGGCGAAGACTGGGGGATCGTTTCCCCCGTACACCGATAAACTCATCTTT.

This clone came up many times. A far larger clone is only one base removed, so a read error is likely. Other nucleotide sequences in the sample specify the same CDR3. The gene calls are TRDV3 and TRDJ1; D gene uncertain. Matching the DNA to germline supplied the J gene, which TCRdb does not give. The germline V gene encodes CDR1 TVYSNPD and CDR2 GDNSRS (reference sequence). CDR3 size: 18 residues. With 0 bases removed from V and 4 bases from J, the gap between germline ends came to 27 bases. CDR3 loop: CAFRSPNLRRSQVDKLIF. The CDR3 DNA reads TGTGCCTTTAGGTCCCCCAACCTCCGGCGGAGTCAAGTCGATAAACTCATCTTT.

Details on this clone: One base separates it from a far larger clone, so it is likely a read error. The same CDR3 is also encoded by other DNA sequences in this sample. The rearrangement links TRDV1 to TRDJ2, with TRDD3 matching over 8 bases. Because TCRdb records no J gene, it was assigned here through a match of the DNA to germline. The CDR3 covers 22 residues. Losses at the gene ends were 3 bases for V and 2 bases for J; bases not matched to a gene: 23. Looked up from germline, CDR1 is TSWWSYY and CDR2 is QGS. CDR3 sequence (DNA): TGTGCTCTTGGGGACGTCGTCCTACATCCACTAGGGGATACCAGCTTGACAGCACAACTCTTCTTT. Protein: CALGDVVLHPLGDTSLTAQLFF.

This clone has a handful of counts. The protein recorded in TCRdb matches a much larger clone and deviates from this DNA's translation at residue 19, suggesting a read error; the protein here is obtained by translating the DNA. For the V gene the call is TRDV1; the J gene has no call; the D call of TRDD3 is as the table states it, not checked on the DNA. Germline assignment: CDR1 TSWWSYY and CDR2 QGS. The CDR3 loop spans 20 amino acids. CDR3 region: CALGELLWEHTGSSVDKLTF. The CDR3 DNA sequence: TGTGCTCTTGGGGAACTTTTGTGGGAGCATACCGGCTCCTCGGTCGATAAACTCACCTTT.

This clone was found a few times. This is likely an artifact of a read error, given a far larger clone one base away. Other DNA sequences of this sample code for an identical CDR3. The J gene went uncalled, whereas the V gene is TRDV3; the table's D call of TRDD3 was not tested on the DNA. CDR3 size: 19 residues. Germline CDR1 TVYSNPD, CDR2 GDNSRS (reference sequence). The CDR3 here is CASTAILRGSGGYGDKLIF. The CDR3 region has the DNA TGTGCCTCCACGGCCATTCTTCGCGGGTCTGGGGGATACGGCGATAAGCTCATCTTT.

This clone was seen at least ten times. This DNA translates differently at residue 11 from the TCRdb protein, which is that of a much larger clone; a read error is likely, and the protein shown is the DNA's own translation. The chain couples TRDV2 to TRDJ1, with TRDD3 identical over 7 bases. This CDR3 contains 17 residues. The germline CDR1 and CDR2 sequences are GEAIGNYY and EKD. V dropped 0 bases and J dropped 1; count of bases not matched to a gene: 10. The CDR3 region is CACDTGFGGPCTDKLIF. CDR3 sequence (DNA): TGTGCCTGTGACACCGGTTTTGGGGGACCGTGCACCGATAAACTCATCTTT.

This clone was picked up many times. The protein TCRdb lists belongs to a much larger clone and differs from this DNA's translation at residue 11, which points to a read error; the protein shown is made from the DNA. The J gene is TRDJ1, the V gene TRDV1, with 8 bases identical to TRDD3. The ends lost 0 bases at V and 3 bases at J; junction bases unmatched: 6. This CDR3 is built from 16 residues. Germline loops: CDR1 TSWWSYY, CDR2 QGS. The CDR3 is CALGELRDTGADKLIF. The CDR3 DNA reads TGTGCTCTTGGGGAACTGAGGGATACGGGTGCCGATAAACTCATCTTT.

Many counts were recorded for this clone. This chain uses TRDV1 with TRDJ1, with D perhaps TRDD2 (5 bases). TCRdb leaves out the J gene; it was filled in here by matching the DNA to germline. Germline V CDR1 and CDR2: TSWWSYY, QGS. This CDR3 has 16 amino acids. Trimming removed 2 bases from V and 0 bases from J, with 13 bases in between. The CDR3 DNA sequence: TGTGCTCTTGGGGAATGGGTCTTCCCGGACACCGATAAACTCATCTTT. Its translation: CALGEWVFPDTDKLIF.

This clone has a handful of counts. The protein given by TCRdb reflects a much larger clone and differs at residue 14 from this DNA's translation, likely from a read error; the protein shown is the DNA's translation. The CDR3 nucleotides are TGTGCTCTTGGGGAACAAGTCGGTTGGGGGTCATACTCACACACCGATAAACTCATCTTT. It encodes CALGEQVGWGSYSHTDKLIF. This chain joins TRDV1 and TRDJ1; possibly TRDD3 for D (6 bases). The J gene, absent from TCRdb, was called here by matching the DNA to germline. The CDR3 has 20 residues. V lost 1 base and J lost 0, with 24 bases in between. Germline CDR1 and CDR2: TSWWSYY and QGS.

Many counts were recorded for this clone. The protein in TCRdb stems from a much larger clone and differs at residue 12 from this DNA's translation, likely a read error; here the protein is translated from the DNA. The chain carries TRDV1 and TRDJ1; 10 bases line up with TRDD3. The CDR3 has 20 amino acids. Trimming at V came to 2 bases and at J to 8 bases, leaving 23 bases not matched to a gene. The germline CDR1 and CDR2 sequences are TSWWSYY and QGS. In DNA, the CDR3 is TGTGCTCTTGGGGAAAATTCCTGCGGCCTTCTCCGGTGGGGGATACAGAAACTCATCTTT. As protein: CALGENSCGLLRWGIQKLIF.

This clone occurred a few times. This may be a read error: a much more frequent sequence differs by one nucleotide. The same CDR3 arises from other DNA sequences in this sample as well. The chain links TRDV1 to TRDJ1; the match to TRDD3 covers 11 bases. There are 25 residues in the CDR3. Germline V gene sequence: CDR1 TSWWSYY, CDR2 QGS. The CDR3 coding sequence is TGTGCTCTCGGGGAAATCTTAAAATGGGCTTTCCTAGGTTCCCCTGGGGGATACTTTACCGATAAACTCATCTTT. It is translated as CALGEILKWAFLGSPGGYFTDKLIF.

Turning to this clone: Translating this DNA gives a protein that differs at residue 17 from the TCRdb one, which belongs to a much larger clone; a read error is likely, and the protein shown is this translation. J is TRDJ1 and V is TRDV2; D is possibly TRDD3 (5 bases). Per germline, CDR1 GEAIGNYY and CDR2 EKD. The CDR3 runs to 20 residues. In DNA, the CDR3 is TGTGCCTGTGACACGTTACGTGGGGCCTCCCAAGGGGACGCGAGCGATGAACTCATCTTT. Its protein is CACDTLRGASQGDASDELIF.

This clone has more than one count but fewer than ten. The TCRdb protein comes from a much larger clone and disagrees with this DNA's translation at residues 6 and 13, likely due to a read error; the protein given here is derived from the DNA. The CDR3 coding sequence is TGTGCTCTCCGGTGGGGGTCCACGAAAAAGTACACCGGTAAACTCATCTTT. This gives the protein CALRWGSTKKYTGKLIF. The J gene is TRDJ1, the V gene TRDV1; possibly TRDD3 for D (6 bases). The germline V gene has CDR1 TSWWSYY and CDR2 QGS. The CDR3 is 17 amino acids.

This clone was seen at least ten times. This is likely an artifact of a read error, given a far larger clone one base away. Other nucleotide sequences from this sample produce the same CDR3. CDR3 DNA: TGTGCTCTTGGGGAGACTTCGGTTCTAGGGAGACTGGGGATTACTACGTACACCGATAAACTCATCTTT. Protein product: CALGETSVLGRLGITTYTDKLIF. The chain has TRDV1 and TRDJ1, with 7 bases identical to TRDD3. The germline V gene has CDR1 TSWWSYY and CDR2 QGS. The V and J ends lost 3 bases and 0 bases, in that order; junction bases with no gene match: 28. CDR3 length: 23 residues.

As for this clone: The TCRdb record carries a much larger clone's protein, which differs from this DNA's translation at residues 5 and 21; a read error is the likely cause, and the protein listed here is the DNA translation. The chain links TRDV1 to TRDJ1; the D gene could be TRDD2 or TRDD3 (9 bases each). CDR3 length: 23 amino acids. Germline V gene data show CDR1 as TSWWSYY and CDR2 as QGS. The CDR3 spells CAFHASFLRVLGDQLGDTDKRIF. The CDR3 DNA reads TGTGCCTTCCATGCCTCCTTCCTACGGGTACTGGGGGACCAGCTGGGGGACACCGATAAACGCATCTTT.

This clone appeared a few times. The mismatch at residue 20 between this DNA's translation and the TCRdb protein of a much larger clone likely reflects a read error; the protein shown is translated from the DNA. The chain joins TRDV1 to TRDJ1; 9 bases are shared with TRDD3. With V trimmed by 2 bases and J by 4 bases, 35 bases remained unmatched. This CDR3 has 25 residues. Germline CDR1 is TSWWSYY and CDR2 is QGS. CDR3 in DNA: TGTGCTCTTGGGGAAGCGGGCCTACACCTGGGGGATGAAGTGAGGAGGCCATTGTACATCGATAAACTCATCTTT. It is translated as CALGEAGLHLGDEVRRPLYIDKLIF.